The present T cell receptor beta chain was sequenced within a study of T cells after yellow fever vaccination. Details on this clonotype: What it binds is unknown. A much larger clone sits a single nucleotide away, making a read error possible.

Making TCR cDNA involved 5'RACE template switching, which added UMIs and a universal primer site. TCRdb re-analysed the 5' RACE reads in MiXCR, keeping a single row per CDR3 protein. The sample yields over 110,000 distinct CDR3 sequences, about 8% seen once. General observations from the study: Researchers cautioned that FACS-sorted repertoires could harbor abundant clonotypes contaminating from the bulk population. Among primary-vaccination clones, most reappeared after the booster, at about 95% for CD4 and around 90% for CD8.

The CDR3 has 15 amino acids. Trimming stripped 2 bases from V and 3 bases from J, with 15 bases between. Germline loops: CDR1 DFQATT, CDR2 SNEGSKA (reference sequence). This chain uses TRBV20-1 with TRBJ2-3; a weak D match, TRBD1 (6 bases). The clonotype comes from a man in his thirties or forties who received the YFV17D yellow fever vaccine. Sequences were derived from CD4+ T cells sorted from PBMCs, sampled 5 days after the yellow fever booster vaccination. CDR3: CSARLTRGWTDTQYF. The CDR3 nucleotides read TGCAGTGCTAGACTGACCAGGGGATGGACAGATACGCAGTATTTT.